The present T cell receptor beta chain was sequenced within a study of blood T cell repertoires in COVID-19 (dated by TCRdb to 2019 to 2021). A note on the overall study: Samples covering the acute and convalescent phases of COVID-19 were provided by collaborators in the United States, Italy and Spain. The material from the prospective study consisted of cDNA or gDNA derived from T cells, B-cell-depleted T cells, or PBMCs. Subjects who had been exposed to COVID-19, were actively infected with it, or had recovered from it provided the deeply sampled blood TCRbeta repertoires that made up the dataset. The repertoires were made available in a free public database intended to serve as a resource for research on the immune response to SARS-CoV-2. Samples came from the ongoing ImmuneRACE study (first 160 participants) plus 1,254 subjects from 6 global collaborators. Nearly every sample came with metadata listing a de-identified subject ID, COVID-19 status, age in years and sex. Where available, HLA class I and class II types were taken from metadata supplied by the sample provider and were not determined by assay-based typing. The research as a whole found: Clinical and demographic metadata were provided uncurated, with the amount varying by source and participant.

The CDR1 and CDR2 encoded by the germline V gene are SGHRS and YFSETQ. Trimming at the junction amounts to 0 bases on V and 3 bases on J, and the germline ends lie 7 bases apart. From the cysteine through the phenylalanine, the CDR3 covers 14 amino acids. Only the CDR3 DNA is retained, 42 bases long and in frame from the first base. At one collaborating source in Seattle, patients were enrolled during active infection and were followed longitudinally through the course of disease. The collaborating institutions used their own protocols to collect whole blood in K2EDTA tubes. For TCRbeta analysis, collaborator samples were shipped as frozen whole blood, as isolated PBMCs, or as DNA extracted from either sample type. Details on this clone: This clone's antigen is unknown. Base quality data are lacking; no much larger clone is found one base away. This sample includes further DNA sequences coding for the same CDR3.

TCRbeta CDR3 regions were amplified from genomic DNA by means of the immunoSEQ Assay, a bias-controlled multiplex PCR. Turning to the authors' computational methods: The number of nucleated cells in each sample was estimated by amplification of reference gene primers within the assay. To quantify the absolute abundance of each unique TCRbeta CDR3 rearrangement, sequence reads were collapsed and filtered. Productive Simpson clonality was computed per sample as the square root of Simpson's diversity index over productive rearrangements. Entries here come from immuneACCESS through TCRdb and include only in-frame sequences with V and J called. Some clones fail to appear in such tables; in the studies checked, an unresolved V gene covers under half of the shortfall, and the cause of the remainder is unknown. The V and J calls and clone size come from that table; D and trimming were worked out from the DNA. The sample table records about 130,000 clones; about nine tenths of these occur just once. The ten largest clonotypes hold about 10% of the sample.

The receptor chain draws on TRBV5-1 and TRBJ1-5; a tentative D call is TRBD1 (5 bases match). The sample was peripheral blood. This TCR came from a woman between 65 and 79 years old with COVID-19, enrolled during active disease. The nucleotides read TGCGCCAGCAGCTTGGAAGGGGTCAATCAGCCCCAGCATTTT. It specifies CASSLEGVNQPQHF.